These 32 T cell receptor beta chains were all obtained from the same sample, sequenced in a study of shared clonotypes between healthy human individuals. Assay used: immunoSEQ multiplex PCR; TCRdb lists only in-frame clones, some missing. The sample consists of fewer than 850,000 clones, 60% to 80% of them appearing once. The sample taken for sequencing was memory CD4+ T cells sorted from blood. This sample's subset: CD45RA-negative fraction. The receptor source for this set is a woman aged 30 to 39 in good health.

The chain employs TRBV7-9 and TRBJ2-1; TRBD2 agrees at 9 bases. Germline V gene sequence: CDR1 SEHNR, CDR2 FQNEAQ (reference sequence). The CDR3 loop spans 16 amino acids. V shed 4 bases and J 8 bases; nucleotides not matched to a gene: 12. The CDR3 loop reads CASSWRGASGNDEQFF. Written as DNA, the CDR3 is TGTGCCAGCAGCTGGAGGGGGGCTAGCGGGAATGATGAGCAGTTCTTC.

Ten or more counts support this clone. The chain combines TRBV5-1 with TRBJ2-1; D is uncertain. Trimming shortened V by 4 bases and J by 2 bases, and 13 bases separated the two germline ends. The CDR3 covers 15 residues. The V gene's germline CDR1 is SGHRS and CDR2 YFSETQ. The CDR3 is CASSAESVAYNEQFF. The CDR3 coding sequence is TGCGCCAGCAGCGCGGAGTCGGTCGCCTACAATGAGCAGTTCTTC.

V is TRBV28 and J is TRBJ2-7; TRBD2 matches at 15 bases. V lost 4 bases, J lost 8 bases, and 12 bases stayed unmatched. Germline V CDR1 and CDR2: MDHEN, SYDVKM. CDR3 length: 17 residues. This chain's CDR3 is CASSSLAGLAGGGKQYF. As DNA, the CDR3 is TGTGCCAGCAGTTCCCTCGCGGGACTAGCGGGAGGCGGTAAGCAGTACTTC.

This sequence joins TRBV7-9 and TRBJ2-3; D is possibly TRBD1 (5 bases). CDR3 size: 14 residues. Germline V gene data show CDR1 as SEHNR and CDR2 as FQNEAQ (reference sequence). V lost 3 bases to trimming and J lost 1 base, with 8 bases between them. CDR3: CASSFRVGTDTQYF. DNA of the CDR3: TGTGCCAGCAGCTTCAGGGTTGGCACAGATACGCAGTATTTT.

The V and J genes are TRBV28 and TRBJ1-1; TRBD1 matches at 8 bases. This CDR3 comprises 17 residues. Per germline, CDR1 MDHEN and CDR2 SYDVKM. Trimming removed 6 bases from V and 1 base from J; junction bases left unmatched: 13. The CDR3 bases are TGTGCCAGCAGCTCAATAAAACAGGGGGTGAGGAACACTGAAGCTTTCTTT. This gives the protein CASSSIKQGVRNTEAFF.

This rearrangement joins TRBV5-1 to TRBJ1-4; D remains ambiguous. Germline V CDR1 and CDR2: SGHRS, YFSETQ. With 4 bases removed from V and 1 base from J, the gap between germline ends came to 8 bases. This CDR3 comprises 14 residues. The CDR3 spells CASSLDGTNEKLFF. In DNA form, the CDR3 reads TGCGCCAGCAGCCTAGACGGAACTAATGAAAAACTGTTTTTT.

This chain joins TRBV6-6 and TRBJ1-5; D remains ambiguous. The germline V and J ends were trimmed by 2 bases and 7 bases, with 18 bases remaining between them. The CDR3 loop spans 16 amino acids. Per the germline V gene, CDR1 is MNHNY and CDR2 is SVGAGI (reference sequence). Here the CDR3 DNA reads TGTGCCAGCAGTTACAACGCACATACTGGAGGGCAGCCCCAGCATTTT. Translation: CASSYNAHTGGQPQHF.

This clone came up a few times. Other DNA sequences in the same sample also yield this CDR3. The CDR3 DNA follows: TGCGCCAGCAGTGAGTCGGGGCATCAGCCCCAGCATTTT. Translating it yields CASSESGHQPQHF. This chain uses TRBV10-1 with TRBJ1-5, with D perhaps TRBD1 (5 bases). Looked up from germline, CDR1 is WNHNN and CDR2 is SYGVQD (reference sequence). This CDR3 spans 13 amino acids. Trimming cost V 0 bases and J 5 bases, with 5 bases left between them.

DNA for the CDR3: TGCGCCAGCAGCCATAACCACCCGAGGACTAGCGGGGACAATGAGCAGTTCTTC. This encodes CASSHNHPRTSGDNEQFF. This chain uses TRBV4-1 with TRBJ2-1; 12 nucleotides align to TRBD2. The V gene end was trimmed by 3 bases and the J gene end by 5 bases; junction bases not matched to a gene: 11. From germline, CDR1 is MGHRA and CDR2 YSYEKL. The CDR3 totals 18 residues.

The chain has TRBV25-1 and TRBJ2-7, with 7 positions matching TRBD1. The V gene's germline CDR1 is MGHDK and CDR2 SYGVNS. V lost 5 bases and J lost 8; bases outside the gene matches: 12. The length of the CDR3 is 14 residues. The CDR3 loop is CASSQTGQSGKQYF. CDR3 nucleotide sequence: TGTGCCAGCAGTCAGACGGGACAGTCCGGGAAGCAGTACTTC.

There are a few counts of this clone. The chain carries TRBV19 and TRBJ2-7; 8 bases align to TRBD2. The CDR3 runs to 15 residues. Germline values: CDR1 LNHDA, CDR2 SQIVND (reference sequence). V lost 6 bases to trimming and J lost 0 bases; unmatched junction nucleotides: 7. CDR3 sequence (DNA): TGTGCCAGTAGAGCTTATGCGGGGGGCTCCTACGAGCAGTACTTC. Its protein is CASRAYAGGSYEQYF.

This clone was counted a few times. The CDR3 coding sequence is TGTGCCAGCAGGGAAGGGACAGGCTATGGCTACACCTTC. This sequence encodes CASREGTGYGYTF. The chain links TRBV27 to TRBJ1-2, with TRBD1 matching over 8 bases. Germline V gives CDR1 MNHEY, CDR2 SMNVEV (reference sequence). V shed 6 bases and J 4 bases; nucleotides not matched to a gene: 4. CDR3 length: 13 amino acids.

The CDR3 bases are TGTGCCAGCAGCTTAGGAGGTTACAACAGGCCCAGTGGTGAGCAGTACTTC. This translates into CASSLGGYNRPSGEQYF. The chain recombines TRBV7-9 with TRBJ2-7; a weak D match, TRBD1 (5 bases). Germline V lookup: CDR1 SEHNR, CDR2 FQNEAQ (reference sequence). V was cut by 1 base and J by 7 bases, with 23 bases left in between. The CDR3 totals 17 residues.

This chain connects TRBV10-3 to TRBJ2-1, with a possible D match to TRBD2 (5 bases). CDR3 length equals 13 residues. Between the trimmed V and J ends, which lost 6 bases and 6 bases, there was a span of 12 bases. In germline, CDR1 is ENHRY, CDR2 SYGVKD. The CDR3 loop is CAISTGRGNEQFF. The CDR3 nucleotides are TGTGCCATCAGCACGGGTCGGGGCAATGAGCAGTTCTTC.

The chain employs TRBV5-4 and TRBJ2-2, with D possibly matching TRBD2 (6 bases). V was trimmed by 4 bases and J by 0 bases, leaving 13 bases between them. This CDR3 has 16 amino acids. CDR1 and CDR2 (germline): SGHNT, YYREEE (reference sequence). The DNA of the CDR3 is TGTGCCAGCAGCCCGAGCGCGGGGACGAACACCGGGGAGCTGTTTTTT. Amino acids: CASSPSAGTNTGELFF. Full variable domain (rest looked up from reference TRBV5-4 and TRBJ2-2): ETGVTQSPTHLIKTRGQQVTLRCSSQSGHNTVSWYQQALGQGPQFIFQYYREEENGRGNFPPRFSGLQFPNYSSELNVNALELDDSALYLCASSPSAGTNTGELFFGEGSRLTVL.

Worth noting for this clone: This sample also contains other DNA sequences that code for the same CDR3. The CDR3 is CASSLGDRDNQPQHF. DNA for the CDR3: TGCGCCAGCAGCTTAGGGGACAGGGACAATCAGCCCCAGCATTTT. V usage is TRBV5-1 and J usage is TRBJ1-5, with TRBD1 identical over 9 bases. V shed 2 bases, J shed 3 bases, and the junction held 3 bases outside the gene matches. The CDR3 runs to 15 residues. Germline-derived CDR1 and CDR2 are SGHRS and YFSETQ.

The chain employs TRBV20-1 and TRBJ2-1, with TRBD2 as a possible D gene (6 bases). With 7 bases removed from V and 7 bases from J, the gap between germline ends came to 11 bases. Germline CDR1 is DFQATT and CDR2 is SNEGSKA (reference sequence). The CDR3 spans 11 residues. The CDR3 bases are TGCAGTGGGACTAACGGGAATGAGCAGTTCTTC. It codes for CSGTNGNEQFF.

This clone has more than one count but fewer than ten. V and J are TRBV5-1 and TRBJ1-2; TRBD1 is a possible D gene (6 bases). Germline values: CDR1 SGHRS, CDR2 YFSETQ. This CDR3 has 13 residues. With 4 bases removed from V and 1 base from J, the gap between germline ends came to 8 bases. In nucleotides, the CDR3 is TGCGCCAGCAGCGACAGGAATAACTATGGCTACACCTTC. This sequence encodes CASSDRNNYGYTF.

This clone was picked up a small number of times. V gene TRBV28 combines with J gene TRBJ2-3; the match to TRBD1 covers 9 bases. With V trimmed by 9 bases and J by 0 bases, 4 bases remained unmatched. CDR1 and CDR2 (germline): MDHEN, SYDVKM. There are 14 residues in the CDR3. The CDR3 region is CASKQGASTDTQYF. The CDR3 coding sequence is TGTGCCAGTAAACAGGGGGCCAGCACAGATACGCAGTATTTT.

The chain combines TRBV2 with TRBJ2-7; 8 bases agree with TRBD2. Looked up from germline, CDR1 is SNHLY and CDR2 is FYNNEI. There are 15 residues in the CDR3. V was clipped by 5 bases and J by 0 bases; unmatched bases: 6. This CDR3 is CASSLTSGSSYEQYF. In DNA, the CDR3 is TGTGCCAGCAGTCTAACTAGCGGAAGCTCCTACGAGCAGTACTTC.

The chain is built from TRBV2 and TRBJ2-7; TRBD2 aligns across 9 bases. The CDR3 contains 12 residues. With 7 bases clipped from V and 9 bases from J, the junction kept 7 bases outside the gene matches. Germline values: CDR1 SNHLY, CDR2 FYNNEI. The chain's CDR3 is CASIAGGPLQYF. The CDR3 DNA sequence: TGTGCCAGCATTGCGGGAGGGCCTTTGCAGTACTTC.

This clone was recorded only once. The chain couples TRBV5-1 to TRBJ2-6, with D perhaps TRBD2 (5 bases). Trimming cost V 3 bases and J 2 bases, with 15 bases left between them. CDR1 and CDR2 from the germline V gene are SGHRS and YFSETQ. The CDR3 totals 17 residues. CDR3 protein: CASSSGTTVPGANVLTF. The CDR3 coding sequence is TGCGCCAGCAGCTCGGGAACCACAGTCCCTGGGGCCAACGTCCTGACTTTC. The full variable domain, rest sourced from reference TRBV5-1 and TRBJ2-6, is KAGVTQTPRYLIKTRGQQVTLSCSPISGHRSVSWYQQTPGQGLQFLFEYFSETQRNKGNFPGRFSGRQFSNSRSEMNVSTLELGDSALYLCASSSGTTVPGANVLTFGAGSRLTVL.

J is TRBJ2-3 and V is TRBV28; D unclear. The CDR3 runs to 16 residues. The germline gives CDR1 MDHEN, CDR2 SYDVKM. V was shortened by 3 bases and J by 1 base, with 14 bases between the two germline ends. CDR3 in amino acids: CASSLPWFSGTDTQYF. The CDR3 DNA follows: TGTGCCAGCAGTTTGCCCTGGTTTTCCGGCACAGATACGCAGTATTTT.

The V and J genes are TRBV7-8 and TRBJ2-2; the D gene is possibly TRBD1 (6 bases). The germline gives CDR1 SGHVS, CDR2 FQNEAQ. Trimming left V 4 bases short and J 4 bases short, with 25 bases between. This CDR3 comprises 19 residues. The CDR3 reads CASSSIQEGGGSGTGELFF. The CDR3 DNA follows: TGTGCCAGCAGCTCGATTCAAGAAGGTGGGGGCTCAGGCACCGGGGAGCTGTTTTTT.

This clone was detected only once. The chain joins TRBV28 to TRBJ2-5, with TRBD1 identical over 10 bases. Per the germline V gene, CDR1 is MDHEN and CDR2 is SYDVKM. The CDR3 is 15 amino acids. With V trimmed by 4 bases and J by 3 bases, 5 bases remained unmatched. For the CDR3, the DNA is TGTGCCAGCAGTTCTCCGGGACAGGGGAAAGAGACCCAGTACTTC. Translating gives CASSSPGQGKETQYF.

This sequence joins TRBV28 and TRBJ1-2; TRBD1 agrees at 10 bases. Germline lookup yields CDR1 MDHEN and CDR2 SYDVKM. Trimming cost V 4 bases and J 7 bases; bases outside gene matches: 9. This CDR3 contains 15 residues. The CDR3 nucleotides read TGTGCCAGCAGTTCCTCAGACAGGGGGCGCGGTGGCTACACCTTC. Translated: CASSSSDRGRGGYTF.

This clone was counted only a few times. This sequence joins TRBV7-2 and TRBJ2-7; D call uncertain. This CDR3 spans 15 amino acids. V gave up 1 base and J gave up 5 bases, with 15 bases separating them. The germline V gene encodes CDR1 SGHTA and CDR2 FQGNSA. DNA of the CDR3: TGTGCCAGCAGCTTAGGAGGCCAGGTTTATAACGAGCAGTACTTC. It translates to CASSLGGQVYNEQYF.

This chain uses TRBV18 with TRBJ2-1, with D possibly being TRBD1 (6 bases). Between the trimmed V and J ends, which lost 2 bases and 0 bases, there was a span of 17 bases. This CDR3 comprises 18 residues. Looked up from germline, CDR1 is KGHSH and CDR2 is LQKENI. CDR3 protein: CASSPRPKQGFSYNEQFF. CDR3 DNA: TGTGCCAGCTCACCAAGGCCGAAACAGGGATTCTCCTACAATGAGCAGTTCTTC.

The gene calls are TRBV7-2 and TRBJ1-2, with D perhaps matching TRBD1 (5 bases). Germline CDR1 is SGHTA and CDR2 is FQGNSA. The CDR3 contains 16 residues. V was shortened by 1 base and J by 6 bases, with 18 bases between the two germline ends. In nucleotides, the CDR3 is TGTGCCAGCAGCTTAGGGGGCACCCGAGCAAAAAATGGCTACACCTTC. Amino acids: CASSLGGTRAKNGYTF.

This clone was detected ten times or more. The CDR3 protein is CASSPQGAGVIEQFF. CDR3 nucleotide sequence: TGTGCCAGCAGCCCCCAGGGAGCGGGAGTTATTGAGCAGTTCTTC. The genes are TRBV11-2 and TRBJ2-1; TRBD2 matches 8 bases. Unmatched junction bases numbered 12, after V lost 5 bases and J lost 9 bases. CDR1 and CDR2 from the germline V gene are SGHAT and FQNNGV. CDR3 length: 15 amino acids.

CDR3 sequence reads: CASRQIGTAYNEQFF. CDR3 nucleotide sequence: TGTGCCAGCAGACAAATCGGGACAGCATACAATGAGCAGTTCTTC. The rearrangement uses TRBV27 and TRBJ2-1, with 7 bases aligning to TRBD1. The junction had 9 bases not matched to a gene; V was cut back by 6 bases and J by 4 bases. The CDR3 length is 15 residues. From germline, CDR1 is MNHEY and CDR2 SMNVEV (reference sequence).

In the case of this clone: This may arise from a read error, as a much more abundant clone is one base away. This chain connects TRBV6-1 to TRBJ1-5; 7 bases match TRBD1. The germline V gene has CDR1 MNHNS and CDR2 SASEGT. CDR3 length: 16 amino acids. V trimming: 1 base; J trimming: 2 bases; junction bases outside the gene matches: 5. CDR3 sequence reads: CASSEGGGTGNQPQHF. In DNA, the CDR3 is TGTGCCAGCAGTGAAGGAGGGGGGACAGGCAATCAGCCCCAGCATTTT.